One and the same sample provided the 3 T cell receptor beta chains below, sequenced in a study of blood T cell repertoires in COVID-19. Data came from immunoSEQ multiplex PCR; TCRdb stores just in-frame clones and leaves some out. There are hundreds of thousands of clones in the sample; around 88% occur only once, and about 6% lies in the top ten. Sequenced input: PBMCs or T cells enriched from blood (not recorded which). The receptors here all came from a woman aged 35 to 49 who had recovered from COVID-19.

This chain uses TRBV20-1 with TRBJ2-2, with 8 positions matching TRBD2. Germline-derived CDR1 and CDR2 are DFQATT and SNEGSKA (reference sequence). V was pared by 3 bases and J by 5 bases, with 11 bases of the junction left unmatched. CDR3 length: 16 residues. This CDR3 is CSASRVGRARTGELFF. CDR3 bases: TGCAGTGCTAGTCGGGTCGGGAGGGCCCGAACCGGGGAGCTGTTTTTT.

The CDR3 region has the DNA TGCAGCGTGATGACTACAGGGGGCGCGGGAGAGACCCAGTACTTC. It encodes CSVMTTGGAGETQYF. The chain recombines TRBV29-1 with TRBJ2-5; 9 nucleotides align to TRBD1. The CDR3 length is 15 residues. From germline, CDR1 is SQVTM and CDR2 ANQGSEA. V trimming: 6 bases; J trimming: 4 bases; junction bases outside the gene matches: 12.

This chain connects TRBV7-2 to TRBJ1-2; no clear D gene. The germline gives CDR1 SGHTA, CDR2 FQGNSA. The CDR3 extends over 16 amino acids. Trimming shortened V by 3 bases and J by 6 bases, and 20 bases separated the two germline ends. The CDR3 region is CASSLFRTGVSDGYTF. The CDR3 nucleotides are TGTGCCAGCAGCTTGTTTCGAACCGGGGTTTCGGATGGCTACACCTTC.